This T cell receptor beta chain was sequenced in a study of monozygotic twins with inflammatory bowel disease. This CDR3 is 14 amino acids long. The V gene's germline CDR1 is MGHDK and CDR2 SYGVNS. Study-level findings and limits: Among IBD patients, TCRbeta diversity (inverse Simpson) was lower than in healthy co-twins.

Note on this clonotype: Its cognate antigen is unknown.

Each sample had eight separate cDNA synthesis reactions. UMIs bearing a 6-nucleotide sample barcode were added through template switching. TCRalpha and TCRbeta cDNA went through nested PCRs of approximately 17 and 9 cycles, two in total. From the 5' RACE reads, TCRdb lists one entry per CDR3 protein and no DNA. In total, the table holds about 300,000 distinct CDR3 sequences. This TCR derives from a human donor with ulcerative colitis or Crohn's disease, or a healthy co-twin of an affected twin (not recorded which). The sequencing sample was made of blood. The J gene is TRBJ2-7, the V gene TRBV25-1; TCRdb outputs TRBD1, but without DNA this stays unchecked. This chain's CDR3 is CASSGTGRGDEQYF.